This T cell receptor beta chain was sequenced for a study of CD8+ T cells in alopecia areata. General observations from the study: Higher clonality and more expanded CD8+ clones appeared in lesional than normal scalp. Scalp samples also contribute reads from the resident alphabeta T cells found in normal skin. Whereas mice showed it more clearly, TCR sharing across patients was murkier, possibly because of HLA.

RNA extraction was followed by reverse transcription into cDNA, which acted as the sequencing template. Using immunoSEQ multiplex PCR, the repertoire was profiled, and TCRdb retains in-frame clones only, with some absent. The sample lists 65,000 to 100,000 clones; roughly 51% were seen once. Those with alopecia areata gave lesional scalp punch biopsies and peripheral blood. Concerning this clone itself: What it binds is not known. An end of the junction does not agree with germline; a read error may underlie this.

This CDR3 comprises 12 residues. Germline V lookup: CDR1 MDHEN, CDR2 SYDVKM. The gene calls are TRBV28 and TRBJ2-1; possibly TRBD1 or TRBD2 for D (5 bases each). The sample comprised NKG2D-high CD8+ T cells sorted from blood. The TCR sequence derives from a human donor with alopecia areata. This CDR3 is CASSFTGRLGVF. Written as DNA, the CDR3 is TGTGCCAGCAGTTTTACCGGACGGTTGGGGGTCTTC.